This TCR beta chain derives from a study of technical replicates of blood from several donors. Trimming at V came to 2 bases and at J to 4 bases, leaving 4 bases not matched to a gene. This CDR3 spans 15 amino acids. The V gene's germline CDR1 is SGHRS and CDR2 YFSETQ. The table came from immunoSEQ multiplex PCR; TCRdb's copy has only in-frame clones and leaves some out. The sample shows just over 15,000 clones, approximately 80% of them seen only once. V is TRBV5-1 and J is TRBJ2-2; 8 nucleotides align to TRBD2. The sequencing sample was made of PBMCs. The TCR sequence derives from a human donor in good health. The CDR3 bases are TGCGCCAGCAGCTTTAGCGGGATGACCACCGGGGAGCTGTTTTTT. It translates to CASSFSGMTTGELFF.